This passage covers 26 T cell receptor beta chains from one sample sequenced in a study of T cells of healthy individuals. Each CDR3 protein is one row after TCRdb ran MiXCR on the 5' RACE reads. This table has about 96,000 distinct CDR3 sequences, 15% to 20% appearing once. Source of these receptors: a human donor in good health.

The CDR3 sequence is CASSRPPGTVQETQYF. The CDR3 nucleotides are TGTGCCAGCAGCCGTCCTCCCGGGACAGTCCAAGAGACCCAGTACTTC. The chain recombines TRBV7-9 with TRBJ2-5; 7 positions match TRBD1. CDR1 is SEHNR, CDR2 FQNEAQ, per germline (reference sequence). The V and J ends lost 5 bases and 1 base, in that order; junction bases with no gene match: 10. This CDR3 is built from 16 residues. The complete variable domain, with remaining parts taken from reference TRBV7-9 and TRBJ2-5, reads DTGVSQNPRHKITKRGQNVTFRCDPISEHNRLYWYRQTLGQGPEFLTYFQNEAQLEKSRLLSDRFSAERPKGSFSTLEIQRTEQGDSAMYLCASSRPPGTVQETQYFGPGTRLLVL.

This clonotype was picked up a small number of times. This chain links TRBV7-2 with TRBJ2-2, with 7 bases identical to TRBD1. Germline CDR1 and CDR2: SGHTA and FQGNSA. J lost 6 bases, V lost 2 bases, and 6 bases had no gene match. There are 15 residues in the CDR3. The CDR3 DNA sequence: TGTGCCAGCAGCTTACGACAGGGAAGGGCCGGGGAGCTGTTTTTT. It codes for CASSLRQGRAGELFF.

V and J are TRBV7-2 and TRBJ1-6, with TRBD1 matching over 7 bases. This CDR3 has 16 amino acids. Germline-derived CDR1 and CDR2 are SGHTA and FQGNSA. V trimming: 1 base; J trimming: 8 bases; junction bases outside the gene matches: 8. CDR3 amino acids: CASSLVEGAVDSPLHF. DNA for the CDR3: TGTGCCAGCAGCTTAGTAGAGGGGGCAGTAGATTCACCCCTCCACTTT.

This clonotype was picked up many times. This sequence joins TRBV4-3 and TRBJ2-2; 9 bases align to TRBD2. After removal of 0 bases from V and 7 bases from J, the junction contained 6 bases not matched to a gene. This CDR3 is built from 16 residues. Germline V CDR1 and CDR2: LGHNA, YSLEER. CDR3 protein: CASSQDSGRGSGELFF. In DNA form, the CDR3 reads TGCGCCAGCAGCCAAGATAGCGGGAGAGGGAGCGGGGAGCTGTTTTTT.

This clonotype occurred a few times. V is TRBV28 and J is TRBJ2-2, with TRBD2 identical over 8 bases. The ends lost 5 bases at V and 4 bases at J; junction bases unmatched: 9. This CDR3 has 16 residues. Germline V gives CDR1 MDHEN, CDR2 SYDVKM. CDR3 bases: TGTGCCAGCAGTGTCCCGGGGGGGCGGGGCACCGGGGAGCTGTTTTTT. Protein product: CASSVPGGRGTGELFF.

The CDR3: CASSQEGGLETQYF. CDR3 coding DNA: TGTGCCAGCAGCCAAGAAGGGGGCTTAGAGACCCAGTACTTC. The gene calls are TRBV3-1 and TRBJ2-5; TRBD1 agrees at 7 bases. The germline CDR1 and CDR2 sequences are LGHDT and YNNKEL (reference sequence). The CDR3 contains 14 residues. The V and J ends lost 0 bases and 4 bases, in that order; junction bases with no gene match: 2.

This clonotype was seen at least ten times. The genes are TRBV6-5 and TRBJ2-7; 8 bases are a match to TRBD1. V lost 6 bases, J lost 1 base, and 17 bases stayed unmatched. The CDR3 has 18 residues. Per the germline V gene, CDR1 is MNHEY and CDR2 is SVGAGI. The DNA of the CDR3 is TGTGCCAGCAGCCGATACCTGCCGGGACAGGTAATTTCCTACGAGCAGTACTTC. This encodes CASSRYLPGQVISYEQYF.

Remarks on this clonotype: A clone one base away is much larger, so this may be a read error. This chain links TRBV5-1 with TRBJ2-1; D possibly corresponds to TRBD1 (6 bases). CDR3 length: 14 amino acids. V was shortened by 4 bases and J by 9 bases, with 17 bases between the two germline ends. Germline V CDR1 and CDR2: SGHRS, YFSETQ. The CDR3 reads CASSGGSLLGEQFF. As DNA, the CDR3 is TGCGCCAGCAGCGGGGGCTCTCTACTGGGTGAGCAGTTCTTC.

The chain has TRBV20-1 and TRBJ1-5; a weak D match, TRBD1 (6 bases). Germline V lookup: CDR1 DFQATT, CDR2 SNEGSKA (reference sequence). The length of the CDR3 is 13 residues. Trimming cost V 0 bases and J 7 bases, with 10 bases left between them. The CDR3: CSARDRGTQPQHF. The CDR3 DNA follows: TGCAGTGCTAGAGATCGTGGGACACAGCCCCAGCATTTT.

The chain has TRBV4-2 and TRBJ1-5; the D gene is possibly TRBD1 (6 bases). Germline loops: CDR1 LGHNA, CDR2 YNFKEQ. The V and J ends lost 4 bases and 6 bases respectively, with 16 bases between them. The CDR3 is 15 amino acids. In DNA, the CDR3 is TGTGCCAGCAGCCGAACAGGGAAGGAGGGTCAGCCCCAGCATTTT. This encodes CASSRTGKEGQPQHF.

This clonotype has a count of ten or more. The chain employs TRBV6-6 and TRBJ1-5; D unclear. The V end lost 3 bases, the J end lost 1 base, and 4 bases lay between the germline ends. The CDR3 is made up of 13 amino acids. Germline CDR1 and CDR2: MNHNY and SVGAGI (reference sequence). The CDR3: CASSYDSNQPQHF. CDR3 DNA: TGTGCCAGCAGTTATGACAGCAATCAGCCCCAGCATTTT.

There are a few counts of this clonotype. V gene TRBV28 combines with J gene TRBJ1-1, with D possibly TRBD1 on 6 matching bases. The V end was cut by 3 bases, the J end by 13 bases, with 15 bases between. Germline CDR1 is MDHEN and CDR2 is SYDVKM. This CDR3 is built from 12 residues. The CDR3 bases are TGTGCCAGCAGTTTGCCGTTTAAGGGGGGTTTCTTT. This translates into CASSLPFKGGFF.

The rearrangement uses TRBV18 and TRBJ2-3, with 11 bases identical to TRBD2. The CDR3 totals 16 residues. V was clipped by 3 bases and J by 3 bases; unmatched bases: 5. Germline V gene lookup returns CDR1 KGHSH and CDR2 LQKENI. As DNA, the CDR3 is TGTGCCAGCTCACCGATTCGACTAGCGGGAACAGATACGCAGTATTTT. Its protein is CASSPIRLAGTDTQYF.

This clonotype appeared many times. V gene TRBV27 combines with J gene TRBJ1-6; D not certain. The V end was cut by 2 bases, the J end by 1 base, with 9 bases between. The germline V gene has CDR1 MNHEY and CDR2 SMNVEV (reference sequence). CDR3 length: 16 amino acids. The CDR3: CASSLTVNSYNSPLHF. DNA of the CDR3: TGTGCCAGCAGTTTAACAGTGAATTCCTATAATTCACCCCTCCACTTT.

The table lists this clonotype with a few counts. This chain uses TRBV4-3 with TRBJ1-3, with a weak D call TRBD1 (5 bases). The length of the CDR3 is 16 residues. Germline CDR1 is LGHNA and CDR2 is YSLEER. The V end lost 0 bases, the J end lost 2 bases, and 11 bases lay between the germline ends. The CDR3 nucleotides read TGCGCCAGCAGCCAAGATGGGGCAGTAGCTGGAAACACCATATATTTT. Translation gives CASSQDGAVAGNTIYF.

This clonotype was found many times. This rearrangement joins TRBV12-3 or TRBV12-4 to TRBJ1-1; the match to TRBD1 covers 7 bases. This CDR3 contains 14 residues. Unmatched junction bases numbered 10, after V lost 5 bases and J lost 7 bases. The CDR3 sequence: CASSRSGQVDEAFF. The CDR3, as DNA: TGTGCCAGCAGTCGCTCCGGACAGGTCGATGAAGCTTTCTTT.

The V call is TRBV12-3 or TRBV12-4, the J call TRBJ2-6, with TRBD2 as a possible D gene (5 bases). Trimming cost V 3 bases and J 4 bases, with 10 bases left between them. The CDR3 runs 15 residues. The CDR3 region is CASSFEGSGANVLTF. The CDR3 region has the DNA TGTGCCAGCAGTTTTGAGGGCTCGGGGGCCAACGTCCTGACTTTC.

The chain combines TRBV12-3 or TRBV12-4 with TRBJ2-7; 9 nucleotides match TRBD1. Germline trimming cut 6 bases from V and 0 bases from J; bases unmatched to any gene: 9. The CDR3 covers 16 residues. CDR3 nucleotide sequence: TGTGCCAGCAGCCCCGGGCGGACAGGGGTCTCCTACGAGCAGTACTTC. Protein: CASSPGRTGVSYEQYF.

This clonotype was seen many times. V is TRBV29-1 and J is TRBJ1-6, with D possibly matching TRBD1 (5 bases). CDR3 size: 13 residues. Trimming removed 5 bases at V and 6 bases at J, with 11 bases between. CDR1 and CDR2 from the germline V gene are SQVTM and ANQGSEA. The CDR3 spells CSVWQGANSPLHF. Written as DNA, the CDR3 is TGCAGCGTTTGGCAGGGCGCTAATTCACCCCTCCACTTT.

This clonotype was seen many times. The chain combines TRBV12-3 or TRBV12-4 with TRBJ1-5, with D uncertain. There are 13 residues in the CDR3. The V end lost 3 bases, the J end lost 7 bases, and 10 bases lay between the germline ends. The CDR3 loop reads CASSFEAHQPQHF. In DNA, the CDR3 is TGTGCCAGCAGTTTTGAGGCTCACCAGCCCCAGCATTTT.

CDR3 coding DNA: TGTGCCAGCCGGGACAGGGGTTCCGGGGAGCTGTTTTTT. It encodes CASRDRGSGELFF. The chain employs TRBV12-5 and TRBJ2-2; 10 nucleotides align to TRBD1. This CDR3 has 13 amino acids. CDR1 LGHNT and CDR2 FRNRAP come from the germline V gene.

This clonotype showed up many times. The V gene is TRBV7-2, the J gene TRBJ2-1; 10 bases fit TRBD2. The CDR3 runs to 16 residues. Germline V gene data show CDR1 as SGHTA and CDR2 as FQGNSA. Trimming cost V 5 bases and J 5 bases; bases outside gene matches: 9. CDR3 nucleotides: TGTGCCAGCAGCCCCAGCCGGACTAGCGGTAACAATGAGCAGTTCTTC. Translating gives CASSPSRTSGNNEQFF.

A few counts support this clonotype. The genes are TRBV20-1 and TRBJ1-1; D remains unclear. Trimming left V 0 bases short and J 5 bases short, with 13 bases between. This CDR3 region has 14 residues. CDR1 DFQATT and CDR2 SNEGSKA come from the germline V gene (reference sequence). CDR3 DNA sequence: TGCAGTGCTAGAGACGGCCCCTCGAAAACTGAAGCTTTCTTT. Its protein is CSARDGPSKTEAFF.

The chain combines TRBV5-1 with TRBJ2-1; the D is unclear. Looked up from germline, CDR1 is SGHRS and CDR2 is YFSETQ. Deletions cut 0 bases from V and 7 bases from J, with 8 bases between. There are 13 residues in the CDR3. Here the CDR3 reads CASSLGIRNEQFF. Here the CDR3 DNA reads TGCGCCAGCAGCTTGGGCATTCGGAATGAGCAGTTCTTC.

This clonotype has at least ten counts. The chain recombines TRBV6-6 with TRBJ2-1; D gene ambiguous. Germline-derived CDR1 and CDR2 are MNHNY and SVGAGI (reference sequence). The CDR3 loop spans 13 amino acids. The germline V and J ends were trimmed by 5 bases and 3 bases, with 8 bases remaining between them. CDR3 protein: CASSRDVYNEQFF. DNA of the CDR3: TGTGCCAGCAGTCGTGACGTCTACAATGAGCAGTTCTTC.

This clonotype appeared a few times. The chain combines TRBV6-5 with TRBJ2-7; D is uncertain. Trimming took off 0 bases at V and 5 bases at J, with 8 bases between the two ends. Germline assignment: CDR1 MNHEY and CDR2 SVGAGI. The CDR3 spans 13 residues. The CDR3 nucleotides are TGTGCCAGCAGTTACTCAGGGTACCACGAGCAGTACTTC. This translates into CASSYSGYHEQYF.